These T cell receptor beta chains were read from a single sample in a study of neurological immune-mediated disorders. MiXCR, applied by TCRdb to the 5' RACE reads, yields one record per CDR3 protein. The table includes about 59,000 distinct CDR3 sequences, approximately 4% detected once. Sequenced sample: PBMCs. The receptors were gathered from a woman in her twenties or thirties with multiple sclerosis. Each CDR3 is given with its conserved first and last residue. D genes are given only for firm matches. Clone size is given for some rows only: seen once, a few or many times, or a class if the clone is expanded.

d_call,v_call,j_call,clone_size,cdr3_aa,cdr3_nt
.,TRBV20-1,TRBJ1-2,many,CSASRPGYYGYTF,TGCAGTGCTAGCCGACCAGGCTACTATGGCTACACCTTC
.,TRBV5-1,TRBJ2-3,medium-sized,CASSLTDTQYF,TGCGCCAGCAGCCTAACAGATACGCAGTATTTT
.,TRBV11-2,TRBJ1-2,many,CASSLGPYGYGYTF,TGTGCCAGCAGCTTAGGACCTTACGGCTATGGCTACACCTTC
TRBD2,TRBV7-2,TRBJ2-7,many,CASSFGTPGGEQYF,TGTGCCAGCAGCTTCGGGACGCCGGGGGGTGAGCAGTACTTC
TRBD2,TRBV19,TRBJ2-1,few,CASSSGGPRAYNEQFF,TGTGCCAGTAGTAGCGGGGGGCCAAGGGCCTACAATGAGCAGTTCTTC
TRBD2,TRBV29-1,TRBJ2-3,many,CSVDPSGTDTQYF,TGCAGCGTTGATCCTAGCGGTACAGATACGCAGTATTTT
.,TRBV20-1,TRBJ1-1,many,CSAMGTQNTEAFF,TGCAGTGCCATGGGGACACAGAACACTGAAGCTTTCTTT
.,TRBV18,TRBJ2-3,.,CASSPRSPVQARYTDTQYF,TGTGCCAGCTCACCAAGGAGCCCCGTTCAAGCACGTTACACAGATACGCAGTATTTT
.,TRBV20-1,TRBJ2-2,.,CSASQYTGELFF,TGCAGTGCTAGCCAATACACCGGGGAGCTGTTTTTT
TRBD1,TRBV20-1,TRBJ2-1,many,CSARPGQHNEQFF,TGCAGTGCTAGGCCGGGACAGCATAATGAGCAGTTCTTC
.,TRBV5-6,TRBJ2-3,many,CASSLTRIPPDTQYF,TGTGCCAGCAGCTTGACTAGAATTCCTCCAGATACGCAGTATTTT
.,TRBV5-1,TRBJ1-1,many,CASSLGARDTEAFF,TGCGCCAGCAGCTTGGGGGCCCGGGACACTGAAGCTTTCTTT
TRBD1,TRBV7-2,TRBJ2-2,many,CASSADRGTGELFF,TGTGCCAGCAGCGCCGACAGGGGGACCGGGGAGCTGTTTTTT
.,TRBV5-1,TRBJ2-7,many,CASSLSGIYEQYF,TGCGCCAGCAGCTTGTCGGGGATCTACGAGCAGTACTTC
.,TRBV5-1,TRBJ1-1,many,CASSFRRENTEAFF,TGCGCCAGCAGCTTTCGGCGGGAGAACACTGAAGCTTTCTTT
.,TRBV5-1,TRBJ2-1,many,CASSSGSGLSYNEQFF,TGCGCCAGCAGCTCCGGGTCGGGCCTCTCCTACAATGAGCAGTTCTTC
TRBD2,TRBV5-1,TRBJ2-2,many,CASSGFLAGDTGELFF,TGCGCCAGCAGCGGATTCCTAGCGGGGGACACCGGGGAGCTGTTTTTT
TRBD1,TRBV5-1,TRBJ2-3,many,CASSSRGQEGADTQYF,TGCGCCAGCAGCTCAAGGGGACAGGAGGGCGCAGATACGCAGTATTTT
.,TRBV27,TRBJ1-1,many,CASSPGWDTEAFF,TGTGCCAGCAGTCCCGGCTGGGACACTGAAGCTTTCTTT